The table lists the clone carrying this TCR beta chain with many counts. These data are taken from a study of blood T cells in healthy people across ages. Study-level information: Template-switching capture recovered about one barcoded beta molecule per two T cells.

A second roughly 7 to 12 cycle PCR used barcoded and J-beta primers. TCRdb re-derived calls from the 5' RACE reads in MiXCR, one entry per CDR3 protein. The data contain 850,000 to 950,000 distinct CDR3 sequences, 29% of them singletons. V lost 6 bases, J lost 5 bases, and 4 bases stayed unmatched. Per the germline V gene, CDR1 is SQVTM and CDR2 is ANQGSEA. The CDR3 runs to 12 residues. Every participating donor contributed 8 to 10 milliliters of peripheral blood through a draw. Extractions gave at least 5.5 micrograms of total RNA per sample. Sequenced material: blood. The chain couples TRBV29-1 to TRBJ2-1; TRBD1 aligns across 7 bases. This clonotype was obtained from a woman aged 80 or older in good health. The CDR3 reads CSVGTVNNEQFF. CDR3 DNA: TGCAGCGTGGGGACAGTTAACAATGAGCAGTTCTTC.